Below, 10 T cell receptor beta chains from the same sample are listed, as sequenced in a study of blood T cell repertoires in COVID-19. The method was immunoSEQ multiplex PCR; TCRdb's version includes in-frame clones alone and lacks a portion of them. This table holds about 300,000 clones, 70% to 90% found once. Sequenced sample: PBMCs or T cells enriched from blood (not recorded which). These receptors were obtained from a man under 40 who had recovered from COVID-19.

V usage is TRBV5-5 and J usage is TRBJ2-5, with 11 positions matching TRBD1. The CDR3 loop spans 15 amino acids. In germline, CDR1 is SGHKS, CDR2 YYEKEE (reference sequence). With 5 bases clipped from V and 2 bases from J, the junction kept 5 bases outside the gene matches. The CDR3 bases are TGTGCCAGCAGGCCGGGACAGGGGGTTCAAGAGACCCAGTACTTC. Residues: CASRPGQGVQETQYF.

This chain joins TRBV6-5 and TRBJ2-1; D call uncertain. This CDR3 spans 15 amino acids. Trimming removed 2 bases at V and 0 bases at J, with 8 bases between. The V gene's germline CDR1 is MNHEY and CDR2 SVGAGI. The CDR3: CASSYVYSSYNEQFF. In DNA, the CDR3 is TGTGCCAGCAGTTACGTCTATAGCTCCTACAATGAGCAGTTCTTC.

The chain has TRBV2 and TRBJ1-2; unclear D gene. Germline lookup yields CDR1 SNHLY and CDR2 FYNNEI. This CDR3 comprises 13 residues. Trimming stripped 4 bases from V and 5 bases from J, with 11 bases between. The CDR3 DNA follows: TGTGCCAGCAGTGCCGAACAGAGATATGGCTACACCTTC. This gives the protein CASSAEQRYGYTF. Looking up the rest from reference TRBV2 and TRBJ1-2 gives the full variable domain: EPEVTQTPSHQVTQMGQEVILRCVPISNHLYFYWYRQILGQKVEFLVSFYNNEISEKSEIFDDQFSVERPDGSNFTLKIRSTKLEDSAMYFCASSAEQRYGYTFGSGTRLTVV.

The DNA for the CDR3 is TGCGCCAGCAGCTTGGACGACAGGGGACCCACCGGGGAGCTGTTTTTT. Encoded protein: CASSLDDRGPTGELFF. This chain links TRBV5-1 with TRBJ2-2, with 8 positions matching TRBD1. In germline, CDR1 is SGHRS, CDR2 YFSETQ. With 0 bases clipped from V and 4 bases from J, the junction kept 5 bases outside the gene matches. CDR3 size: 16 residues.

This clone is a singleton in its sample. V usage is TRBV6-5 and J usage is TRBJ2-1, with 12 bases fitting TRBD2. CDR3 size: 14 residues. Germline V CDR1 and CDR2: MNHEY, SVGAGI. V was pared by 0 bases and J by 14 bases, with 5 bases of the junction left unmatched. CDR3 in amino acids: CASSYSKLAGGEFF. Here the CDR3 DNA reads TGTGCCAGCAGTTACTCGAAGCTAGCGGGAGGGGAGTTCTTC.

This clone was picked up one time. V is TRBV5-1 and J is TRBJ1-2; 9 nucleotides line up with TRBD1. The CDR3 extends over 15 amino acids. The trim removed 4 bases at V and 7 bases at J, leaving 11 bases unmatched. Per the germline V gene, CDR1 is SGHRS and CDR2 is YFSETQ. CDR3: CASSTGDREGRGYTF. The CDR3 DNA is TGCGCCAGCAGCACTGGGGACAGGGAAGGGCGTGGCTACACCTTC.

This clone was recorded once. The chain links TRBV7-6 to TRBJ2-2; D is perhaps TRBD1 (7 bases). The CDR3 is made up of 15 amino acids. The germline CDR1 and CDR2 sequences are SGHVS and FNYEAQ. The V end lost 10 bases, the J end lost 1 base, and 16 bases lay between the germline ends. This CDR3 is CANLGGQLNTGELFF. The CDR3 nucleotides are TGTGCCAATTTGGGGGGACAGCTGAACACCGGGGAGCTGTTTTTT.

The rearrangement links TRBV6-5 to TRBJ1-1; tentatively, D is TRBD1 (6 bases). The V and J ends lost 6 bases and 5 bases respectively, with 13 bases between them. CDR1 and CDR2 (germline): MNHEY, SVGAGI. The CDR3 has 13 amino acids. CDR3 protein: CASSRTGMTEAFF. The CDR3 DNA follows: TGTGCCAGCAGCAGAACAGGGATGACTGAAGCTTTCTTT.

The chain links TRBV11-2 to TRBJ1-4; 7 bases are a match to TRBD1. The J segment lost 8 bases and the V segment lost 5 bases, leaving 11 bases of the junction unmatched. CDR3 size: 15 residues. Germline V gene lookup returns CDR1 SGHAT and CDR2 FQNNGV. CDR3 DNA: TGTGCCAGCAGCCGTAATACAGGGGAGAGGGAAAAACTGTTTTTT. Its translation: CASSRNTGEREKLFF.

This clone was seen a single time. The V and J genes are TRBV18 and TRBJ1-5; TRBD1 matches at 7 bases. V shed 1 base, J shed 7 bases, and the junction held 13 bases outside the gene matches. CDR3 length: 17 amino acids. Germline loops: CDR1 KGHSH, CDR2 LQKENI. The CDR3 here is CASSPLSSTGSGQPQHF. The CDR3 region has the DNA TGTGCCAGCTCACCACTCTCCTCGACAGGGTCGGGGCAGCCCCAGCATTTT.